This is a list of T cell receptor beta chains from one sample in a study of blood T cell repertoires in COVID-19. The assay was immunoSEQ multiplex PCR, and TCRdb's table has in-frame clones only and misses some. In the table there are hundreds of thousands of clones, around 84% of which are singletons. Sample: PBMCs or T cells enriched from blood (not recorded which). The source of these receptors is a woman aged 35 to 49 with acute COVID-19. Both conserved end residues are part of each CDR3. The D gene is left open where the match is weak.

TRBV19	TRBJ2-2	TRBD2	CASSPPGGRTGELFF	TGTGCCAGTAGTCCCCCGGGGGGGCGCACCGGGGAGCTGTTTTTT
TRBV4-3	TRBJ2-7	TRBD1	CASSQETGATYEQYF	TGCGCCAGCAGCCAAGAGACAGGGGCCACCTACGAGCAGTACTTC
TRBV15	TRBJ2-2	TRBD1	CATSRNRDSSNTGELFF	TGTGCCACCAGCAGAAATAGGGACAGTTCGAACACCGGGGAGCTGTTTTTT
TRBV5-5	TRBJ2-7	NA	CASSSVVFYEQYF	TGTGCCAGCAGCTCCGTTGTTTTTTACGAGCAGTACTTC
TRBV30	TRBJ2-3	TRBD1	CAWIDPRQGTQYF	TGTGCCTGGATCGACCCCCGACAGGGTACGCAGTATTTT
TRBV7-9	TRBJ1-4	NA	CASSLKRSTNEKLFF	TGTGCCAGCAGCTTAAAACGGTCAACTAATGAAAAACTGTTTTTT
TRBV29-1	TRBJ2-2	NA	CSVGYSNTGELFF	TGCAGCGTTGGTTACTCGAACACCGGGGAGCTGTTTTTT
TRBV5-4	TRBJ1-1	NA	CASSLALGQGPTEAFF	TGTGCCAGCAGCTTGGCTTTAGGGCAGGGCCCCACTGAAGCTTTCTTT
TRBV6-5	TRBJ1-1	TRBD1	CASRDRGDLATEAFF	TGTGCCAGCAGGGACAGGGGGGACCTTGCCACTGAAGCTTTCTTT
TRBV28	TRBJ1-5	TRBD1	CASSLLTFGAGGNQPQHF	TGTGCCAGCAGTTTACTAACATTTGGGGCAGGGGGGAATCAGCCCCAGCATTTT
TRBV10-3	TRBJ1-3	TRBD1	CAISNDRAGNTIYF	TGTGCCATCAGTAACGACAGGGCTGGAAACACCATATATTTT
TRBV9	TRBJ2-3	NA	CASSPLGTLSTDTQYF	TGTGCCAGCAGCCCCCTCGGGACACTTAGCACAGATACGCAGTATTTT